This is a list of T cell receptor beta chains from one sample in a study of metastatic and nonmetastatic thyroid tumors. MiXCR re-clonotyped the PCR reads for TCRdb. The sample has some 55,000 clones, roughly 20% seen once. Sequencing input: blood. The receptors shown here come from a female donor with papillary thyroid cancer or a benign thyroid nodule (not recorded which). Some clones in this sample may be carry-over from other donors' samples. The CDR3 runs from the conserved cysteine through the conserved F or W. A D gene is named only where the DNA matches it firmly. For some rows the clone size is stated as once, few or many, or as a class when expanded; others skip it.

j_call v_call d_call clone_size cdr3_aa cdr3_nt
TRBJ2-1 TRBV27 . once CASSLRGTIINEQFF TGTGCCAGCTCCCTGCGGGGAACGATCATCAATGAGCAGTTCTTC
TRBJ2-1 TRBV13 TRBD2 . CASSETSGRSGQFF TGTGCCAGCAGCGAGACTAGCGGGAGATCTGGGCAGTTCTTC
TRBJ2-6 TRBV15 TRBD2 many CATSRNPPGGSGANVLTF TGTGCCACCAGCAGAAACCCCCCGGGAGGTTCTGGGGCCAACGTCCTGACTTTC
TRBJ1-6 TRBV7-2 . . CASIPPWGWSPLHF TGTGCCAGCATCCCCCCATGGGGGTGGTCACCCCTCCACTTT
TRBJ1-2 TRBV7-8 TRBD1 . CASSLGQGAVNYFYTF TGTGCCAGCAGCTTAGGACAGGGGGCTGTTAACTATTTCTACACCTTC
TRBJ2-3 TRBV12-3/TRBV12-4 TRBD2 many CASSPSGAGGSDTQYF TGTGCCAGCAGCCCTTCAGGAGCGGGAGGCTCAGATACGCAGTATTTT
TRBJ2-1 TRBV5-1 . . CASSLSTIVGYNEQFF TGCGCCAGCAGCCTCTCGACTATCGTGGGATACAATGAGCAGTTCTTC
TRBJ2-1 TRBV20-1 . many CSGIGGGSSYNEQFF TGCAGTGGTATAGGAGGGGGCAGCTCCTACAATGAGCAGTTCTTC
TRBJ2-7 TRBV3-1 . many CASSPTEDSYEQYF TGTGCCAGCAGTCCAACGGAGGACTCCTACGAGCAGTACTTC
TRBJ2-6 TRBV11-2 . once CASSWGSAANVLTF TGTGCCAGCAGCTGGGGATCTGCGGCCAACGTCCTGACTTTT
TRBJ2-2 TRBV5-6 TRBD2 many CASSLWGGTGELFF TGTGCCAGCAGCTTGTGGGGAGGGACCGGGGAGCTGTTTTTT
TRBJ2-2 TRBV20-1 TRBD1 few CSAPRQGANTGELSF TGCAGTGCCCCCCGACAGGGCGCGAACACCGGGGAGCTGTCTTTT
TRBJ2-7 TRBV24-1 TRBD2 few CATSNAGGSTYEQYF TGTGCCACCAGTAACGCTGGCGGGAGTACCTACGAGCAGTACTTC
TRBJ2-1 TRBV5-1 . many CASSWGYNEQFF TGCGCCAGCAGCTGGGGCTACAATGAGCAGTTCTTC
TRBJ1-1 TRBV10-3 . many CAISESSQLNTEAFF TGTGCCATCAGTGAGTCGTCGCAGCTGAACACTGAAGCTTTCTTT
TRBJ2-1 TRBV5-5 . many CASSLIYEQFF TGTGCCAGCAGCTTGATCTATGAGCAGTTCTTC
TRBJ2-2 TRBV7-9 TRBD2 many CASTPSGLNTGELFF TGTGCCAGCACCCCTAGCGGACTGAACACCGGGGAGCTGTTTTTT
TRBJ2-7 TRBV6-2/TRBV6-3 TRBD2 . CASTPRQVAGGLYF TGTGCCAGCACGCCACGACAGGTGGCGGGAGGACTATACTTC
TRBJ2-7 TRBV11-2 TRBD2 few CAISPRLAVYGYEQYF TGTGCCATCAGCCCGCGACTAGCGGTGTATGGGTACGAGCAGTACTTC
TRBJ1-1 TRBV6-1 TRBD1 many CASIQDRGPFGTEAFF TGTGCCAGCATTCAGGACAGGGGGCCCTTTGGGACTGAAGCTTTCTTT
TRBJ2-5 TRBV28 . once CATRLGKETQYF TGTGCCACCAGGCTGGGGAAAGAGACCCAGTACTTC
TRBJ1-3 TRBV28 . many CASRRRTGNTIYF TGTGCCAGCAGAAGGAGAACTGGAAACACCATATATTTT
TRBJ2-4 TRBV20-1 TRBD2 many CSASLAGENIQYF TGCAGTGCTAGCCTAGCGGGAGAAAACATTCAGTACTTC
TRBJ2-1 TRBV6-1 TRBD1 many CASSGTGGQGGRFGEQFF TGTGCCAGCAGTGGTACAGGGGGCCAGGGCGGGAGATTCGGTGAGCAGTTCTTC
TRBJ2-2 TRBV20-1 . . CSAASVEPHGGLFF TGCAGTGCCGCCAGTGTGGAGCCGCACGGGGGGCTGTTTTTT
TRBJ2-3 TRBV12-3/TRBV12-4 . many CASTPTGGPRTDTQYF TGTGCCAGCACCCCCACCGGGGGGCCTCGCACAGATACGCAGTATTTT
TRBJ2-7 TRBV4-1 . . CASIRTGTGAYEQYF TGCGCCAGCATCCGTACCGGGACGGGAGCCTACGAGCAGTACTTC
TRBJ1-1 TRBV4-2 TRBD1 many CASSQPPGQGALNTEAFF TGTGCCAGCAGTCAACCCCCGGGACAGGGGGCACTGAACACTGAAGCTTTCTTT
TRBJ1-1 TRBV7-9 . many CASSLGQQNTEAFF TGTGCCAGCAGCTTAGGACAGCAGAACACTGAAGCTTTCTTT
TRBJ2-7 TRBV28 . . CATSFSLGGSPYEQYF TGTGCCACCAGTTTTAGTCTCGGGGGCTCACCCTACGAGCAGTACTTC
TRBJ2-7 TRBV12-3/TRBV12-4 . many CASSLYISYEQYF TGTGCCAGCAGTTTATACATCTCCTACGAGCAGTACTTC
TRBJ2-1 TRBV7-9 . many CASSLEGGYNEQFF TGTGCCAGCAGCTTAGAGGGCGGCTACAATGAGCAGTTCTTC
TRBJ2-2 TRBV28 . many CASSFFQGTGELFF TGTGCCAGCAGTTTCTTCCAGGGAACCGGGGAGCTGTTTTTT
TRBJ2-7 TRBV7-6 TRBD1 . CASSSETGASYEHYF TGTGCCAGTAGCTCCGAGACAGGGGCATCCTACGAGCATTACTTC
TRBJ2-7 TRBV28 . few CANSPVWGDEQYF TGTGCCAACAGCCCCGTGTGGGGGGACGAGCAGTACTTC
TRBJ2-7 TRBV4-1 TRBD2 many CASSPFAGDYEQYF TGCGCCAGCAGTCCCTTTGCGGGAGACTACGAGCAGTACTTC
TRBJ2-3 TRBV28 . many CASSSRTLPSTDTQYF TGTGCCAGCAGTTCCAGAACGTTGCCCAGCACAGATACGCAGTATTTT
TRBJ2-3 TRBV5-1 TRBD1 many CASSTSATGTADTQYF TGCGCCAGCAGCACCTCGGCGACAGGGACGGCAGATACGCAGTATTTT
TRBJ2-7 TRBV15 TRBD1 many CATSRDRRTGARGDEQYF TGTGCCACCAGCAGAGATCGCCGGACAGGGGCCCGGGGGGACGAGCAGTACTTC
TRBJ2-6 TRBV19 . many CASTGSGANVLTF TGTGCCAGCACCGGCTCTGGGGCCAACGTCCTGACTTTC
TRBJ2-7 TRBV30 TRBD1 many CAWSDRGQGFF TGTGCCTGGAGTGATCGCGGACAGGGGTTCTTC
TRBJ1-4 TRBV19 . many CASSAVTTNEKLFF TGTGCCAGTAGTGCAGTAACAACTAATGAAAAACTGTTTTTT
TRBJ1-1 TRBV28 . many CASRPVNTEAFF TGTGCCAGCAGGCCCGTGAACACTGAAGCTTTCTTT
TRBJ1-4 TRBV20-1 . many CSARVGEKLFF TGCAGTGCTAGGGTCGGGGAAAAACTGTTTTTT
TRBJ1-5 TRBV19 . many CASTWGRNQPQHF TGTGCCAGTACCTGGGGCCGAAATCAGCCCCAGCATTTT
TRBJ1-2 TRBV7-2 . once CASSLVGKEGYTF TGTGCCAGCAGCCTAGTGGGGAAGGAAGGCTACACCTTC
TRBJ1-1 TRBV19 . many CASSIIGRMNTEAFF TGTGCCAGTAGTATAATCGGCCGAATGAACACTGAAGCTTTCTTT
TRBJ2-5 TRBV9 TRBD1 many CASSEWGQLQETQYF TGTGCCAGCAGCGAATGGGGACAGCTACAAGAGACCCAGTACTTC
TRBJ2-7 TRBV7-9 . many CASSLGAEQYF TGTGCCAGCAGCTTGGGTGCCGAGCAGTACTTC
TRBJ2-1 TRBV20-1 . once CSARDFGLDYNEQFF TGCAGTGCTAGAGATTTTGGGCTAGACTACAATGAGCAGTTCTTC
TRBJ2-2 TRBV2 . many CASSDPGELFF TGTGCCAGCAGTGATCCCGGGGAGCTGTTTTTT
TRBJ2-6 TRBV19 . many CASSIDSGTGANVLTF TGTGCCAGTAGTATAGATTCAGGGACCGGGGCCAACGTCCTGACTTTC
TRBJ2-1 TRBV6-2/TRBV6-3 . . CASSCPQQSF TGTGCCAGCAGTTGTCCCCAGCAGTCCTTC
TRBJ2-7 TRBV11-2 TRBD2 . CASSFPNSGIPQTEQYF TGTGCCAGCAGCTTCCCCAATAGCGGGATTCCGCAAACGGAGCAGTACTTC
TRBJ1-5 TRBV2 TRBD1 many CAIQGNGNQPQHF TGTGCCATACAGGGGAACGGCAATCAGCCCCAGCATTTT
TRBJ1-2 TRBV5-1 . once CASIPDSHCYTF TGCGCCAGCATACCAGACAGCCATTGCTACACCTTC
TRBJ1-5 TRBV9 . many CASSPDPGQPQHF TGTGCCAGCAGCCCCGATCCGGGACAGCCCCAGCATTTT
TRBJ2-2 TRBV3-1 . many CASSQGPVPGELFF TGTGCCAGCAGCCAGGGACCCGTCCCCGGGGAGCTGTTTTTT
TRBJ1-3 TRBV28 . many CASSPGLSSGNTIYF TGTGCCAGCAGTCCAGGGCTAAGCTCTGGAAACACCATATATTTT
TRBJ2-7 TRBV9 . . CASSVPWQPSYQQYF TGTGCCAGCAGCGTACCTTGGCAGCCATCCTACCAGCAGTACTTC